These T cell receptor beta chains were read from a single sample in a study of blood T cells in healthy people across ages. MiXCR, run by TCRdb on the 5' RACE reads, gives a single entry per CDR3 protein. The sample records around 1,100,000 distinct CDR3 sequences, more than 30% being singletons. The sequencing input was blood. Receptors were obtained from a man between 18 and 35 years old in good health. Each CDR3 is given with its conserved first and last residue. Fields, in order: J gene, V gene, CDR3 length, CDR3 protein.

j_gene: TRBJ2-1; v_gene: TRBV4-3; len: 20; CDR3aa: CASSQDRGIWAGPTKDEQFF
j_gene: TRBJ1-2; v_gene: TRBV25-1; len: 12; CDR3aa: CASRRGNYGYTF
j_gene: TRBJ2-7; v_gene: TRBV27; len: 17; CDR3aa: CASSSLTTGTVSYEQYF
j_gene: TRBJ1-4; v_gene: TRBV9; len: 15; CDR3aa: CASSVGHRGFEKLFF
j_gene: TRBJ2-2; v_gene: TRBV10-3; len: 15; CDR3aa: CAIRGQGANTGELFF
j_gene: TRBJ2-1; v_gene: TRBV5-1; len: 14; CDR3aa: CASREGGQIDKQFF
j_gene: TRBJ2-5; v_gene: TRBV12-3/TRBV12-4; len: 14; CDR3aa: CANSFGQGKETQYF
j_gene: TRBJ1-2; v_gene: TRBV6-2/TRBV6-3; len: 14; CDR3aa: CASSYDRGRDGYTF
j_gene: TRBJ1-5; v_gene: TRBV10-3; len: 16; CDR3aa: CAISDRVVLENQPQHF
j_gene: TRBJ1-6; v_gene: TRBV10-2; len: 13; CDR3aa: CASSTGGDSPLHF
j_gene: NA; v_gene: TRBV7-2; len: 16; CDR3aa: CASSLDYGTSGETQYF
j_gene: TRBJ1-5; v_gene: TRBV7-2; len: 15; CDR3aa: CASSLLGTGNQPQHF
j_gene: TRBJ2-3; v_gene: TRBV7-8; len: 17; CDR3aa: CASTVTSGGTSTDTQYF
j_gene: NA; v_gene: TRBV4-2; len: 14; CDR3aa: CASSPLARVHEQYF
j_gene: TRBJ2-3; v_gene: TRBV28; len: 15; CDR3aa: CASSLPGAGADTQYF
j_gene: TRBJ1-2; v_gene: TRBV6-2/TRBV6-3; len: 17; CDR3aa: CASTLPLQEGVNYGYTF
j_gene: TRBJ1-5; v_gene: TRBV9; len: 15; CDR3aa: CASSETSSSNQPQHF
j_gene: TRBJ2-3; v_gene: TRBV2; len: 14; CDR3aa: CASMSVGITDTQYF
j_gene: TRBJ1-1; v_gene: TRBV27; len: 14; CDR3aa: CASSFSGWNTEAFF
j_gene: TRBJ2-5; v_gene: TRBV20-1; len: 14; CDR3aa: CSARDQAVQETQYF
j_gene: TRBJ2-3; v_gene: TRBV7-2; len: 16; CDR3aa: CASREQDRVDTDTQYF
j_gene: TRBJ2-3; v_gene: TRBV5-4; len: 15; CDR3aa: CASSPGAGGTDTQYF
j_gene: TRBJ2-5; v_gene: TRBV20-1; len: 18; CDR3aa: CSATYSGTPTWPQETQYF
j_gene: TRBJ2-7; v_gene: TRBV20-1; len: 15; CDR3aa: CSATSSGDNSYEQYF
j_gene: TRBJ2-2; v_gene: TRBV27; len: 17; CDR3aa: CASSFPAPGTGIGELFF
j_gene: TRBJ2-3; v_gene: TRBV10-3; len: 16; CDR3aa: CAISESSGEATDTQYF
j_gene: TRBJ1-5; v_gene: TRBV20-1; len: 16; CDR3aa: CSANTRNFNSNQPQHF
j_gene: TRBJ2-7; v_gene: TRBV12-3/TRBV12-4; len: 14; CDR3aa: CASSPTGGSYEQYF
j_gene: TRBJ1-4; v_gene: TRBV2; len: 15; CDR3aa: CASKTTGGINEKLFF
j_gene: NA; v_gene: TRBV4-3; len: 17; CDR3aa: CASSQDGRGVSYNEQYF
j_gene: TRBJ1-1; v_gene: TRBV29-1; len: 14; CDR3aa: CSVKQGSTNTEAFF
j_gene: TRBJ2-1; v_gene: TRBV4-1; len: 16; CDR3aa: CASSQDPSGGAGEQFF
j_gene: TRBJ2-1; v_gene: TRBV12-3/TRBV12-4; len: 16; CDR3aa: CASSFFSGDGVNEQFF
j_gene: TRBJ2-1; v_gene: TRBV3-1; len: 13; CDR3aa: CASSQSIRNEQFF
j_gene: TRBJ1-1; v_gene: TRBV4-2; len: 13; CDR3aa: CASIKLGNTEAFF
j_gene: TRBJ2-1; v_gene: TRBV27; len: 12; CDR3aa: CASSKQGNEQFF
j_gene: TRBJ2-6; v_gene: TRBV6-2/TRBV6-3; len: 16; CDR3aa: CASRGREGTGANVLTF
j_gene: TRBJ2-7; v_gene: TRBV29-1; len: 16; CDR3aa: CSAPVRTGRKTYEQYF
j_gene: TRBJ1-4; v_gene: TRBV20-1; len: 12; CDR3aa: CSAGPTNEKLFF
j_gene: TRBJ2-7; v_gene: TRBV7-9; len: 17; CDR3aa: CASSLERTTPQTYEQYF
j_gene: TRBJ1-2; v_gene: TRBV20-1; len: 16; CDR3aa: CSARDQTGKANYGYTF
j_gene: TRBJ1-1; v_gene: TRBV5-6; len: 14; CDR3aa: CASSLAGFLLEAFF
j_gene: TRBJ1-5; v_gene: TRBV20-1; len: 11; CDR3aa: CSADSNQPQHF
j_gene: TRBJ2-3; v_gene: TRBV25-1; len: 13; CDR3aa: CASRRDYSSAQYF
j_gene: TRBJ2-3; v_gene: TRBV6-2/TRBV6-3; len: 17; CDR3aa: CASSYSGLVLVPDTQYF
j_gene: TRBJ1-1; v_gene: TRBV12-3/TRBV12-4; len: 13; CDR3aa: CASSFYGGTEAFF
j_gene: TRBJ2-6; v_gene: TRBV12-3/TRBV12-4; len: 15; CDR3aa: CASSDTGTGANVLTF
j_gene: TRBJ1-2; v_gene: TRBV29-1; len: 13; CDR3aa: CSVVFSESSGYTF
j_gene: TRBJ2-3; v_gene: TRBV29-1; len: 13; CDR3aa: CSVADGATDTQYF
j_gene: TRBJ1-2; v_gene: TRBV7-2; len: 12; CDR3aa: CASIGQNYGYTF
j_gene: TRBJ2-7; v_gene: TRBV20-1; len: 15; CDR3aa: CSARDRVAGSYEQYF